The rows below give T cell receptor beta chains drawn from one sample of a study of blood T cell repertoires in COVID-19. Only in-frame clones appear in the TCRdb table, and some are missing; sequencing was by immunoSEQ multiplex PCR. The sample holds around 100,000 clones, roughly 92% seen once. Sequencing input: peripheral blood. The receptors stem from an older man with acute or convalescent COVID-19. CDR3s include the opening cysteine and the closing phenylalanine or tryptophan. D genes are given only for firm matches. A clone size is listed for some rows: how often the clone was seen (once, few, many), or a class if it is expanded.

size: .; V: TRBV3-1/TRBV3-2; J: TRBJ2-6; D: .; DNA: TGTGCCAGCAATTCCGCTGGGGCCAACGTCCTGACTTTC; CDR3: CASNSAGANVLTF
size: .; V: TRBV9; J: TRBJ2-5; D: TRBD1; DNA: TGTGCCAGCAGCCGTACAGGGGGCAGGGTGGACCAAGAGACCCAGTACTTC; CDR3: CASSRTGGRVDQETQYF
size: .; V: TRBV2; J: TRBJ2-7; D: TRBD1; DNA: TGTGCCAGCGAGACAGGGGAGGTATACGAGCAGTACTTC; CDR3: CASETGEVYEQYF
size: .; V: TRBV4-3; J: TRBJ1-4; D: TRBD1; DNA: TGCGCCAGCAGCCAAGAGATTGCGGGACAGGGTTCAGCTAATGAAAAACTGTTTTTT; CDR3: CASSQEIAGQGSANEKLFF
size: .; V: TRBV11-2; J: TRBJ1-5; D: TRBD1; DNA: TGTGCCAGCAGCCCAGGGGGTGGACAGCCCCAGCATTTT; CDR3: CASSPGGGQPQHF
size: .; V: TRBV11-2; J: TRBJ2-1; D: TRBD1; DNA: TGTGCCAGCAGCCAGGGACAGGGTTATCATGAGCAGTTCTTC; CDR3: CASSQGQGYHEQFF
size: .; V: TRBV7-8; J: TRBJ2-1; D: .; DNA: TGTGCCAGCAGCTTAGCGCCGGTAGACAGCTCCTACAATGAGCAGTTCTTC; CDR3: CASSLAPVDSSYNEQFF
size: .; V: TRBV6-5; J: TRBJ2-7; D: .; DNA: TGTGCCAGCAGTTATACTGACAGTTTACCCTACGAGCAGTACTTC; CDR3: CASSYTDSLPYEQYF
size: .; V: TRBV18; J: TRBJ2-5; D: .; DNA: TGTGCCAGCTCACCATTAGACCAGGGGTATCGAGAGACCCAGTACTTC; CDR3: CASSPLDQGYRETQYF
size: few; V: TRBV6-6; J: TRBJ1-2; D: .; DNA: TGTGCCAGCAGCCTGGAAGGGACTCCGTCCTATGGCTACACCTTC; CDR3: CASSLEGTPSYGYTF
size: .; V: TRBV5-4; J: TRBJ2-2; D: TRBD2; DNA: TGTGCCAGCAGCATCGGTTTAGCGGGAGGGACCGGGGAGCTGTTTTTT; CDR3: CASSIGLAGGTGELFF
size: .; V: TRBV24-1; J: TRBJ2-2; D: TRBD2; DNA: TGTGCCACCAGTGATGCTAGCGGGGGGTACACCGGGGAGCTGTTTTTT; CDR3: CATSDASGGYTGELFF
size: .; V: TRBV4-2; J: TRBJ2-5; D: TRBD2; DNA: TGTGCCAGCAGCCAAGAGCGTCTAGCGGGCAACCAAGAGACCCAGTACTTC; CDR3: CASSQERLAGNQETQYF
size: .; V: TRBV5-1; J: TRBJ2-7; D: .; DNA: TGCGCCAGCAGCTACCAGGACGGGGAACCTTACGAGCAGTACTTC; CDR3: CASSYQDGEPYEQYF
size: .; V: TRBV6-6; J: TRBJ2-1; D: .; DNA: TGTGCCAGCAGTTTAGCCGAGGGCGCCTACAATGAGCAGTTCTTC; CDR3: CASSLAEGAYNEQFF
size: .; V: TRBV6-1; J: TRBJ1-5; D: .; DNA: TGTGCCAGCAGTGAAGTAACAGCTAGCAATCAGCCCCAGCATTTT; CDR3: CASSEVTASNQPQHF
size: .; V: TRBV10-2; J: TRBJ2-2; D: TRBD2; DNA: TGCGCCAGCAGTGAGTGGTGGGAGGGAAACACCGGGGAGCTGTTTTTT; CDR3: CASSEWWEGNTGELFF
size: .; V: TRBV27; J: TRBJ2-2; D: .; DNA: TGTGCCAGCAGTTTGGGTACAGGCACCGGGGAGCTGTTTTTT; CDR3: CASSLGTGTGELFF
size: .; V: TRBV19; J: TRBJ1-5; D: .; DNA: TGTGCCAGTAGTAGGGTAGGGGAAAGCAATCAGCCCCAGCATTTT; CDR3: CASSRVGESNQPQHF
size: .; V: TRBV5-1; J: TRBJ1-2; D: TRBD1; DNA: TGCGCCAGCAGCTTGGGGGGGACAGGGTCCTATGGCTACACCTTC; CDR3: CASSLGGTGSYGYTF
size: .; V: TRBV27; J: TRBJ1-1; D: TRBD1; DNA: TGTGCCAGCAGTCCTACAGGGGCCCCCATGAACACTGAAGCTTTCTTT; CDR3: CASSPTGAPMNTEAFF
size: .; V: TRBV11-3; J: TRBJ2-2; D: TRBD2; DNA: TGTGCCACCAAAAACCGGGACTACAACACCGGGGAGCTGTTTTTT; CDR3: CATKNRDYNTGELFF
size: .; V: TRBV3-1/TRBV3-2; J: TRBJ2-7; D: .; DNA: TGTGCCAGCAGCCAAGATCTCGAGTACGAGCAGTACTTC; CDR3: CASSQDLEYEQYF
size: .; V: TRBV5-1; J: TRBJ1-1; D: TRBD1; DNA: TGCGCCAGCAGCTTGGCCGCGCAGGGGGGATCTGAAGCTTTCTTT; CDR3: CASSLAAQGGSEAFF
size: few; V: TRBV3-1/TRBV3-2; J: TRBJ2-7; D: TRBD1; DNA: TGTGCCAGCAGAGGACAGGGGGACTACGAGCAGTACTTC; CDR3: CASRGQGDYEQYF
size: .; V: TRBV29-1; J: TRBJ2-7; D: TRBD1; DNA: TGCAGCGTTGAAGCCGGGACAGGGATGAACGAGCAGTACTTC; CDR3: CSVEAGTGMNEQYF
size: .; V: TRBV12-3/TRBV12-4; J: TRBJ1-2; D: .; DNA: TGTGCCAGCAGTTTCCCCGGGACATATGGCTACACCTTC; CDR3: CASSFPGTYGYTF
size: .; V: TRBV7-9; J: TRBJ2-5; D: TRBD1; DNA: TGTGCCAGCAGCCAGACGGGACAGCTAGAGACCCAGTACTTC; CDR3: CASSQTGQLETQYF
size: .; V: TRBV7-2; J: TRBJ2-1; D: .; DNA: TGTGCCAGCAGCTTAGCGCTTGGGCTTGACAATGAGCAGTTCTTC; CDR3: CASSLALGLDNEQFF
size: once; V: TRBV4-2; J: TRBJ2-1; D: .; DNA: TGTGCCAGCAGCCAGGGGGGGGCCTGGAATGAGCAGTTCTTC; CDR3: CASSQGGAWNEQFF
size: .; V: TRBV7-2; J: TRBJ2-1; D: .; DNA: TGTGCCAGCAGCCCCCCGACTAGGAAACGGAACAATGAGCAGTTCTTC; CDR3: CASSPPTRKRNNEQFF
size: .; V: TRBV28; J: TRBJ2-5; D: .; DNA: TGTGCCAGCAGTTTTGGGGCGTCAAGAGAGACCCAGTACTTC; CDR3: CASSFGASRETQYF
size: .; V: TRBV7-9; J: TRBJ1-2; D: TRBD1; DNA: TGTGCCAGCAGCCCAAGGACAGGGGTGGGCTATGGCTACACCTTC; CDR3: CASSPRTGVGYGYTF
size: .; V: TRBV28; J: TRBJ1-1; D: .; DNA: TGTGCCAGCAGTTCCCCCCTCCAAGGGGATACTGAAGCTTTCTTT; CDR3: CASSSPLQGDTEAFF
size: .; V: TRBV5-1; J: TRBJ2-1; D: TRBD1; DNA: TGCGCCAGCAGCTTAATCCCCGGCAGGGGGTTTAATGAGCAGTTCTTC; CDR3: CASSLIPGRGFNEQFF
size: .; V: TRBV29-1; J: TRBJ2-5; D: TRBD2; DNA: TGCAGCGTCACTAAAGGGACTAGCGACCTCCAAGAGACCCAGTACTTC; CDR3: CSVTKGTSDLQETQYF
size: .; V: TRBV15; J: TRBJ1-6; D: .; DNA: TGTGCCACCAGCAGAGAAATTACAGGGAACGGTTCACCCCTCCACTTT; CDR3: CATSREITGNGSPLHF
size: once; V: TRBV9; J: TRBJ2-5; D: .; DNA: TGTGCCAGCAGCGGTAGTCTTCAAGAGACCCAGTACTTC; CDR3: CASSGSLQETQYF
size: .; V: TRBV6-6; J: TRBJ2-1; D: TRBD2; DNA: TGTGCCAGCAGCCCCCGGGAGGGGAACAATGAGCAGTTCTTC; CDR3: CASSPREGNNEQFF
size: once; V: TRBV27; J: TRBJ1-6; D: .; DNA: TGTGCCAGCAGTTTATTTGTCGGTAATTCACCCCTCCACTTT; CDR3: CASSLFVGNSPLHF
size: .; V: TRBV19; J: TRBJ2-1; D: TRBD2; DNA: TGTGCCAGTAGTTCTCGGGGTAGCGGGGCATTCAGAGCGAATGAGCAGTTCTTC; CDR3: CASSSRGSGAFRANEQFF
size: .; V: TRBV6-2/TRBV6-3; J: TRBJ2-2; D: .; DNA: TGTGCCAGCAGTTACCTGTGGCAGTACACCGGGGAGCTGTTTTTT; CDR3: CASSYLWQYTGELFF
size: .; V: TRBV12-3/TRBV12-4; J: TRBJ1-2; D: .; DNA: TGTGCCAGCAGTTTGCGGGGCAGCTATGGCTACACCTTC; CDR3: CASSLRGSYGYTF
size: once; V: TRBV9; J: TRBJ2-3; D: .; DNA: TGTGCCAGCAGCTTGAGCGGGAGCACAGATACGCAGTATTTT; CDR3: CASSLSGSTDTQYF
size: .; V: TRBV7-9; J: TRBJ1-1; D: .; DNA: TGTGCCAGCAGCTTTGACAGCCCGAACACTGAAGCTTTCTTT; CDR3: CASSFDSPNTEAFF
size: .; V: TRBV27; J: TRBJ2-5; D: TRBD1; DNA: TGTGCCAGCAGTTCCCCGGGACAGGGTAGGGAGACCCAGTACTTC; CDR3: CASSSPGQGRETQYF
size: .; V: TRBV2; J: TRBJ1-6; D: .; DNA: TGTGCCAGCAGTGAATGGGCAGTCAATTCACCCCTCCACTTT; CDR3: CASSEWAVNSPLHF
size: .; V: TRBV5-5; J: TRBJ1-2; D: TRBD1; DNA: TGTGCCAGCAGCTCCAGACAGGGGGCGCACCCTAACTATGGCTACACCTTC; CDR3: CASSSRQGAHPNYGYTF
size: .; V: TRBV19; J: TRBJ1-2; D: .; DNA: TGTGCCAGTAGAGGGGTAGGAGAAAGGGGCCAATATGGCTACACCTTC; CDR3: CASRGVGERGQYGYTF
size: few; V: TRBV7-8; J: TRBJ1-5; D: .; DNA: TGTGCCAGCAGCTTTTCGGGGGGTAACAATCAGCCCCAGCATTTT; CDR3: CASSFSGGNNQPQHF
size: .; V: TRBV6-5; J: TRBJ1-6; D: TRBD1; DNA: TGTGCCAGCAGTTTGGACAGGAAGGGTTCACCCCTCCACTTT; CDR3: CASSLDRKGSPLHF
size: .; V: TRBV5-1; J: TRBJ1-1; D: TRBD1; DNA: TGCGCCAGCAGCCGGGACAGGGGGCCGAAGGGTACTGAAGCTTTCTTT; CDR3: CASSRDRGPKGTEAFF
size: .; V: TRBV24-1; J: TRBJ1-5; D: TRBD1; DNA: TGTGCCACCAGTGATTCATCCACAGGGGGCCATCAGCCCCAGCATTTT; CDR3: CATSDSSTGGHQPQHF
size: .; V: TRBV6-2/TRBV6-3; J: TRBJ2-2; D: TRBD2; DNA: TGTGCCAGCAGTTACCCTAGCGGGGGGGCCCCCGGGGAGCTGTTTTTT; CDR3: CASSYPSGGAPGELFF
size: .; V: TRBV12-2; J: TRBJ2-7; D: .; DNA: TGTGCAAGTCGGCACCAGCGGACAGAATTCTACGAGCAGTACTTC; CDR3: CASRHQRTEFYEQYF